This T cell receptor (beta chain) is from a study of relationships among human T cell subsets. General study results and limits: Clones with over 100 reads held over 60% of CD8+ cytotoxic sequences. Substantial CDR3 sharing among Th1, Th2 and regulatory cells suggested stochastic fate choice. Across seven subsets, gene usage, CDR3 length and N-additions did not differ significantly.

Germline V gene lookup returns CDR1 SGHTA and CDR2 FQGTGA. Trimming stripped 2 bases from V and 6 bases from J, with 8 bases between. CDR3 size: 13 residues. This clonotype was seen once. Its antigen is as yet unknown. Regulatory T cells were selected from positively selected CD4+ cells using anti-CD25 beads. Subset-specific monoclonal antibody beads were used to isolate T cell subsets. TCR alpha and beta CDR3s were amplified from mRNA by semiquantitative ARM-PCR. Tagged nested gene-specific primers were used first, then communal superprimers amplified exponentially. TCRdb re-analysed the multiplex PCR reads in MiXCR, keeping a single row per CDR3 protein. In the table there are about 14,000 distinct CDR3 sequences, around 60% of which are singletons.

Material: Tregs sorted from blood. V gene TRBV7-3 combines with J gene TRBJ2-1; unclear D gene. The clonotype comes from a man between 35 and 55 years old in good health. CDR3 nucleotides: TGTGCCAGCAGCTTAGATTATACCAATGAGCAGTTCTTC. Protein product: CASSLDYTNEQFF.